Here is one T cell receptor beta chain with its context. Its antigen is currently not known. No quality values exist for individual bases; no much larger clone is one base distant. The sample comes from a study of blood T cell repertoires in COVID-19 (dated by TCRdb to the early 2020s). Regarding the study in general: Collaborator samples came from the United States, Italy and Spain and covered acute and convalescent phases of COVID-19. Deeply sampled blood TCRbeta repertoires from subjects exposed to, actively infected with, or recovered from COVID-19 were included in the dataset. Where HLA class I and class II types were available, the types were taken from metadata supplied by the sample provider, not from assay-based typing. The repertoires were released in a freely available public database intended as a resource for research on the immune response to SARS-CoV-2. A de-identified subject ID, COVID-19 status, age in years and sex were almost always included in the sample metadata. The prospective study material was composed of cDNA or gDNA derived from T cells, B-cell-depleted T cells, or PBMCs. Samples came from the ongoing ImmuneRACE study (first 160 participants) plus 1,254 subjects from 6 global collaborators.

Results the study describes overall, beyond this receptor: The amount of clinical and demographic metadata varied by source and participant and was provided uncurated.

TCRbeta CDR3 regions were amplified from genomic DNA using the immunoSEQ Assay, a bias-controlled multiplex PCR. The original methods were these. Nucleated cell counts per sample were estimated from amplification of reference gene primers within the assay. To quantify the absolute abundance of each unique TCRbeta CDR3 rearrangement, sequence reads were collapsed and filtered. Productive Simpson clonality was computed per sample as the square root of Simpson's diversity index over productive rearrangements. Here the immuneACCESS table is served through TCRdb, limited to in-frame sequences with V and J called. Missing clones are a known gap in these copies; in checked studies unresolved V genes cover under half, and the rest lacks a known reason. The V and J calls and clone size come from that table; D and trimming were worked out from the DNA. In this sample the table shows roughly 350,000 clones, 80% to 90% of which occur a single time. The ten most abundant clones make up roughly 10% of the sample.

Per the germline V gene, MDHEN is the CDR1 and SYDVKM is the CDR2. V lost 4 bases and J lost 0 bases, and the count of bases not matched to a germline gene is 1. The CDR3 runs 14 amino acids, cysteine and phenylalanine included. Just the 42-base CDR3 DNA is kept, in frame starting at base 1. At one collaborating source in Seattle, patients were enrolled during active infection and were followed longitudinally through the course of disease. Each collaborating institution followed its own protocols to collect whole blood in K2EDTA tubes. For TCRbeta analysis, collaborator samples were shipped as frozen whole blood, as isolated PBMCs, or as DNA extracted from either sample type.

The sequence was obtained from a woman aged 25 to 39 with COVID-19, enrolled during active disease. The sample consisted of peripheral blood. The chain links TRBV28 with TRBJ2-3, with 7 bases matching TRBD2. For the CDR3, the sequence is CASSSGGSTDTQYF. Here is the DNA: TGTGCCAGCAGTTCGGGGGGAAGCACAGATACGCAGTATTTT.